The clone carrying this TCR beta chain appeared once. Its antigen is unidentified. Trimming took off 5 bases at V and 1 base at J, with 10 bases between the two ends. The CDR3 has 14 amino acids. Germline V gene sequence: CDR1 MNHNS, CDR2 SASEGT. These data belong to a study of cytomegalovirus exposure and HLA in healthy donors. Study-level points and caveats: In most subjects, TCR beta sequences reportedly gave accurate predictions of HLA-A and HLA-B alleles. Follow-up analysis found HLA locus-dependent TCR association rates, highest for DRB1 and lowest for HLA-C. Earlier analysis found most TCR beta V segments productive about 90% or about 30% of the time.

This PCR relied on a set of 60 Vbeta primers and 13 Jbeta primers. The table came from immunoSEQ multiplex PCR; TCRdb's copy has only in-frame clones and leaves some out. Among over 50,000 clones listed, about 80% were seen once. Input material: PBMCs. The source is a man between 50 and 59 years old in good health and CMV-seropositive. J is TRBJ2-3 and V is TRBV6-1; D gene ambiguous. The CDR3 loop reads CASSPTRGTDTQYF. In DNA form, the CDR3 reads TGTGCCAGCAGTCCCACCCGGGGCACAGATACGCAGTATTTT.